This TCR beta chain was recorded in a study of shared clonotypes between healthy human individuals. Across the whole study: The donors, two women and a few men, were aged 18 to 49.

Of note for this clone: Its antigen is not identified.

Only in-frame clones appear in the TCRdb table, and some are missing; sequencing was by immunoSEQ multiplex PCR. The sample lists around 1,900,000 clones; 85% to 95% were seen once. Notes on the study in general: The study found lower generation probabilities in non-shared clonotypes than in those shared by all four donors.

Positively selected for CCR7, the CD45RO-negative cells used as naive CD8 cells excluded terminally differentiated effector memory CD45RA+ cells. Germline V gene lookup returns CDR1 SGHAT and CDR2 FQNNGV. The J segment lost 8 bases and the V segment lost 5 bases, leaving 14 bases of the junction unmatched. CDR3 size: 17 residues. The TCR originated in a man in his late teens or twenties in good health. Some clones in this sample may be carry-over from other donors' samples. The sample comprised naive CD8+ T cells from PBMCs. The genes are TRBV11-2 and TRBJ2-1; 11 bases match TRBD2. CDR3 protein: CASSVGVLTSGVDEQFF. CDR3 bases: TGTGCCAGCAGCGTCGGTGTGTTGACTAGCGGGGTTGATGAGCAGTTCTTC.